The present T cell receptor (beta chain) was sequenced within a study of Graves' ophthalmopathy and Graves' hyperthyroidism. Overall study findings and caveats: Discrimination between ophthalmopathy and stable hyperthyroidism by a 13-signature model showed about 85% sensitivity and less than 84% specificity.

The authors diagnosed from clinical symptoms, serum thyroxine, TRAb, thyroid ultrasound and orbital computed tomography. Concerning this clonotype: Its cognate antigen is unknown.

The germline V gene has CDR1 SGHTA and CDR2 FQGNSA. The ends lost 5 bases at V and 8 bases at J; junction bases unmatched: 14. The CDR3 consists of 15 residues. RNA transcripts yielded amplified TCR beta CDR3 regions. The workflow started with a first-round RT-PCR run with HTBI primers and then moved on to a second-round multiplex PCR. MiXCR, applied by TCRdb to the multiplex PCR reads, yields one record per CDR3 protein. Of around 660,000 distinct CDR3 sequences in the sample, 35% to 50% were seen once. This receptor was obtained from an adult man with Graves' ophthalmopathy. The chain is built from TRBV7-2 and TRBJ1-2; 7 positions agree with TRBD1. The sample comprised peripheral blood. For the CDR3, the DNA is TGTGCCAGCAGCGAGACCACAGGGGAATCGGGAGGCTACACCTTC. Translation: CASSETTGESGGYTF.